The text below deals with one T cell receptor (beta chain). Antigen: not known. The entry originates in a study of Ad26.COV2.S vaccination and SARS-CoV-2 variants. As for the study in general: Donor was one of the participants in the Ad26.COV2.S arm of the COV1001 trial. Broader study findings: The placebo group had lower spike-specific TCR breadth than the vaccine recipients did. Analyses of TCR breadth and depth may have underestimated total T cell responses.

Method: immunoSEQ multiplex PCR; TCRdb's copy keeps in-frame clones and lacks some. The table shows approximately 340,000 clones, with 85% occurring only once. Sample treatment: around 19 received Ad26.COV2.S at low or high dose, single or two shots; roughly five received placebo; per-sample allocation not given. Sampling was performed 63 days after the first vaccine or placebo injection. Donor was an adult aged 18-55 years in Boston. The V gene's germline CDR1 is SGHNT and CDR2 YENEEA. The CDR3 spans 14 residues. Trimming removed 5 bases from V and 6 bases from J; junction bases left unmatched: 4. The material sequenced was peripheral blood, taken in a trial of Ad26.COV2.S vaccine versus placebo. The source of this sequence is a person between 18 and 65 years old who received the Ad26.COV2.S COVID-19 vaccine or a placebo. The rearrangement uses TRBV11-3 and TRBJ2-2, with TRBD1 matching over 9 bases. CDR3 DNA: TGTGCCAGCAGCCCTGGGACAGGGCCCGGGGAGCTGTTTTTT. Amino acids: CASSPGTGPGELFF.